Listed below are T cell receptor beta chains from one sample, sequenced in a study of CD8 T cells in ankylosing spondylitis. TCRdb used MiXCR to reprocess the 5' RACE reads, holding one entry per CDR3 protein. The sample has 250,000 or so distinct CDR3 sequences, around 10% seen once. Sequencing was carried out using blood, either unsorted or a sorted T cell fraction (not recorded which). These receptors were obtained from a male donor with ankylosing spondylitis or in good health (not recorded which). The CDR3 runs from the conserved cysteine through the conserved F or W. Fields, in order: CDR3 length, clone size, D gene, J gene, V gene, CDR3 protein, CDR3 DNA. A D gene is named only where the DNA matches it firmly. Clone size is shown for a subset of rows, as once, few, many or a class of expanded clone.

13,few,-,TRBJ2-7,TRBV7-9,CASSPRESYEQYF,TGTGCCAGCAGCCCCCGCGAGTCCTACGAGCAGTACTTC
14,many,TRBD2,TRBJ2-1,TRBV20-1,CSATLLAGVYEQFF,TGCAGTGCTACTCTCCTAGCGGGAGTTTATGAGCAGTTCTTC
10,many,-,TRBJ2-7,TRBV5-1,CVGEQHEQYF,TGCGTCGGGGAGCAGCACGAGCAGTACTTC
16,few,TRBD1,TRBJ1-5,TRBV4-1,CASSQERGQGNQPQHF,TGCGCCAGCAGCCAAGAAAGGGGACAGGGGAATCAGCCCCAGCATTTT
14,many,TRBD2,TRBJ2-3,TRBV10-3,CAISATSGGDTQYF,TGTGCCATCAGTGCGACTAGCGGAGGAGATACGCAGTATTTT
13,-,-,TRBJ1-2,TRBV6-1,CASSFRGFYGYTF,TGTGCCAGCAGCTTCCGGGGGTTTTATGGCTACACCTTC
13,many,-,TRBJ1-1,TRBV20-1,CSASNLKNTEAFF,TGCAGTGCTAGTAACCTTAAGAACACTGAAGCTTTCTTT
13,many,-,TRBJ2-5,TRBV5-1,CASSFGQRETQYF,TGCGCCAGCAGCTTCGGACAGAGGGAGACCCAGTACTTC
12,few,-,TRBJ2-3,TRBV12-3/TRBV12-4,CASSELGKTQYF,TGTGCCAGCAGTGAGTTGGGGAAGACGCAGTATTTT
14,few,-,TRBJ2-5,TRBV10-3,CAISESGFGETQYF,TGTGCCATCAGTGAGTCCGGTTTCGGGGAGACCCAGTACTTC
14,few,-,TRBJ1-2,TRBV12-3/TRBV12-4,CASQKGSGPYGYTF,TGTGCCAGCCAGAAAGGCTCCGGGCCTTATGGCTACACCTTC
12,few,-,TRBJ2-1,TRBV2,CASSEVSNEQFF,TGTGCCAGCAGTGAAGTTTCCAATGAGCAGTTCTTC
16,many,-,TRBJ2-3,TRBV9,CARQPGHRTYTDTQYF,TGTGCCAGACAGCCGGGACACAGAACTTACACAGATACGCAGTATTTT
15,-,TRBD2,TRBJ2-1,TRBV5-1,CASSPGLAGNNGQFF,TGCGCCAGCAGCCCGGGACTAGCGGGAAACAATGGGCAGTTCTTC
14,many,TRBD1,TRBJ2-7,TRBV27,CASRRDRIYYEQYF,TGTGCCAGCAGGAGGGACAGGATATACTACGAGCAGTACTTC
13,few,-,TRBJ2-7,TRBV7-8,CASSLDTLYEQYF,TGTGCCAGCAGCTTAGACACGCTATATGAGCAGTACTTC
16,-,TRBD1,TRBJ1-2,TRBV6-5,CASSYSNPGQGSGYTF,TGTGCCAGCAGTTACTCGAACCCGGGACAGGGCAGCGGCTACACCTTC
14,-,-,TRBJ2-5,TRBV2,CASSGTGAQETQYF,TGTGCCAGCAGCGGGACTGGTGCCCAAGAGACCCAGTACTTC
15,many,TRBD2,TRBJ2-1,TRBV12-3/TRBV12-4,CASSPLAGVYNEQFF,TGTGCCAGCAGTCCACTAGCGGGAGTATACAATGAGCAGTTCTTC
15,once,-,TRBJ1-1,TRBV5-1,CASSLESPENTEAFF,TGCGCCAGCAGCTTGGAATCTCCAGAGAACACTGAAGCTTTCTTT
14,many,TRBD1,TRBJ1-2,TRBV7-2,CASSNYRGLYGYTF,TGTGCCAGCAGTAATTACAGGGGTTTGTATGGCTACACCTTC
13,many,-,TRBJ2-7,TRBV4-2,CASSRELTYEQYF,TGTGCCAGCAGCCGGGAGCTCACCTACGAGCAGTACTTC
14,-,-,TRBJ2-5,TRBV7-9,CASSFFGGQGTQYF,TGTGCCAGCAGCTTCTTTGGGGGACAAGGGACCCAGTACTTC
11,many,-,TRBJ2-1,TRBV6-6,CASSYKGGQFF,TGTGCCAGCAGTTACAAGGGGGGGCAGTTCTTC
13,few,-,TRBJ2-3,TRBV20-1,CSAEGGGGPRTYF,TGCAGTGCTGAAGGGGGCGGGGGCCCCCGAACGTATTTT
14,many,-,TRBJ1-3,TRBV20-1,CSARSGTSGNTIYF,TGCAGTGCTAGATCGGGGACCTCTGGAAACACCATATATTTT
12,many,-,TRBJ2-7,TRBV7-9,CASSQDLDEQYF,TGTGCCAGCAGCCAGGACCTCGACGAGCAGTACTTC
13,-,-,TRBJ1-5,TRBV11-2,CASSLDPRQPQHF,TGTGCCAGCAGCTTGGACCCCCGGCAGCCCCAGCATTTT
14,-,-,TRBJ2-7,TRBV7-1,CASSSVYSITEQYF,TGTGCCAGCAGCTCCGTATACTCGATCACGGAGCAGTACTTC
15,few,TRBD1,TRBJ2-7,TRBV2,CASSVMGQVSYEQYF,TGTGCCAGCAGTGTGATGGGACAGGTTTCTTACGAGCAGTACTTC
14,few,-,TRBJ2-3,TRBV5-5,CASSSPGGSDTQYF,TGTGCCAGCAGCTCCCCTGGGGGGTCAGATACGCAGTATTTT
13,many,TRBD2,TRBJ2-5,TRBV10-2,CASRLAGEETQYF,TGCGCCAGCAGACTAGCGGGAGAAGAGACCCAGTACTTC
15,many,-,TRBJ1-1,TRBV3-1,CASSQGTRGNTEAFF,TGTGCCAGCAGCCAAGGAACGAGGGGAAACACTGAAGCTTTCTTT
17,few,TRBD2,TRBJ2-2,TRBV12-3/TRBV12-4,CASSQGLAGVRTGELFF,TGTGCCAGCAGCCAAGGACTAGCGGGAGTTCGGACCGGGGAGCTGTTTTTT
13,-,-,TRBJ2-3,TRBV10-1,CASSAELVDTQYF,TGCGCCAGCAGTGCAGAACTCGTAGATACGCAGTATTTT
15,-,TRBD2,TRBJ2-7,TRBV6-5,CASSYGLAGVGEQYF,TGTGCCAGCAGTTACGGACTAGCGGGAGTGGGGGAGCAGTACTTC
16,few,-,TRBJ2-3,TRBV27,CASTSKVYPGTDTQYF,TGTGCCAGCACCAGTAAGGTGTATCCGGGCACAGATACGCAGTATTTT
15,many,TRBD1,TRBJ1-2,TRBV9,CASSNWTGGGYGYTF,TGTGCCAGCAGCAACTGGACAGGGGGCGGCTATGGCTACACCTTC
15,few,TRBD1,TRBJ1-4,TRBV15,CATSRQTGFEEKLFF,TGTGCCACCAGCAGACAGACAGGGTTTGAGGAAAAACTGTTTTTT
11,many,-,TRBJ1-1,TRBV29-1,CSGGTLTEAFF,TGCAGCGGGGGGACCCTCACTGAAGCTTTCTTT
14,many,-,TRBJ1-2,TRBV7-2,CASSLWGHNYGYTF,TGTGCCAGCAGCTTATGGGGCCATAACTATGGCTACACCTTC
16,many,-,TRBJ2-2,TRBV5-1,CASSLAHGSNTGELFF,TGCGCCAGCAGCTTGGCGCACGGGTCGAACACCGGGGAGCTGTTTTTT
17,many,TRBD2,TRBJ2-1,TRBV6-5,CASSYVGIGLAGNEQFF,TGTGCCAGCAGTTACGTCGGAATCGGACTAGCGGGTAATGAGCAGTTCTTC
15,many,-,TRBJ1-6,TRBV6-5,CASSWVRSHNSPLHF,TGTGCCAGCAGTTGGGTGCGCAGTCATAATTCACCCCTCCACTTT
16,many,TRBD1,TRBJ2-7,TRBV15,CATSSAAGQGLYEQYF,TGTGCCACCAGCAGCGCAGCGGGACAGGGGTTGTACGAGCAGTACTTC
14,-,-,TRBJ2-5,TRBV19,CASSPRQTQETQYF,TGTGCCAGTAGTCCTCGCCAGACCCAAGAGACCCAGTACTTC
14,few,-,TRBJ2-2,TRBV7-8,CASTSLAFGGELFF,TGTGCCAGCACATCATTGGCGTTCGGCGGGGAGCTGTTTTTT
15,many,-,TRBJ2-3,TRBV6-1,CASSITGFRTDTQYF,TGTGCCAGCAGCATTACAGGGTTCAGGACAGATACGCAGTATTTT
14,many,TRBD1,TRBJ2-4,TRBV5-1,CASSGSGTGDIQYF,TGCGCCAGCAGCGGATCCGGGACAGGGGACATTCAGTACTTC
15,many,-,TRBJ2-3,TRBV7-3,CASSLKGRGPDTQYF,TGTGCCAGCAGCTTAAAAGGCAGGGGCCCAGATACGCAGTATTTT
12,few,-,TRBJ2-7,TRBV11-2,CASSLIPPEQYF,TGTGCCAGCAGCTTAATCCCACCCGAGCAGTACTTC
14,many,-,TRBJ2-5,TRBV7-2,CASSLHADQETQYF,TGTGCCAGCAGCTTACACGCGGACCAAGAGACCCAGTACTTC
17,-,TRBD2,TRBJ2-1,TRBV19,CASSILAGGLLGGEQFF,TGTGCCAGTAGTATTCTAGCGGGAGGCCTCCTTGGGGGTGAGCAGTTCTTC